One sample yielded the 20 T cell receptor beta chains listed below, sequenced in a study of blood T cell repertoires in COVID-19. TCRdb's copy holds only in-frame clones and misses some; the assay was immunoSEQ multiplex PCR. The sample has under 300,000 clones; 75% to 90% are singletons. Material for sequencing was PBMCs or T cells enriched from blood (not recorded which). The receptors come from a woman aged 18-29 years who had recovered from COVID-19.

This chain joins TRBV5-1 and TRBJ2-3; D unresolved. Germline CDR1 SGHRS, CDR2 YFSETQ. There are 17 residues in the CDR3. Trimming took off 7 bases at V and 5 bases at J, with 26 bases between the two ends. DNA for the CDR3: TGCGCCAGCGCCTCGGGTGGGTCCCCTCGGTGGGTAGATACGCAGTATTTT. It codes for CASASGGSPRWVDTQYF.

The chain links TRBV11-2 to TRBJ2-5, with D maybe TRBD2 (5 bases). The V end lost 5 bases, the J end lost 3 bases, and 7 bases lay between the germline ends. CDR3 size: 12 residues. CDR1 is SGHAT and CDR2 is FQNNGV in the germline V gene. For the CDR3, the DNA is TGTGCCAGCAGCCACGGGGAAGAGACCCAGTACTTC. Its protein product is CASSHGEETQYF.

This clone appeared a few times. The genes are TRBV5-1 and TRBJ1-4; 8 bases map to TRBD1. The V gene's germline CDR1 is SGHRS and CDR2 YFSETQ. This CDR3 region has 15 residues. With 0 bases clipped from V and 8 bases from J, the junction kept 6 bases outside the gene matches. CDR3: CASSLDGQGNEKLFF. In DNA, the CDR3 is TGCGCCAGCAGCTTGGACGGACAGGGCAACGAAAAACTGTTTTTT.

This clone was recorded once. V gene TRBV2 combines with J gene TRBJ1-3; no firm D call. V was trimmed by 2 bases and J by 1 base, leaving 9 bases between them. CDR3 size: 15 residues. The germline V gene encodes CDR1 SNHLY and CDR2 FYNNEI. CDR3 sequence reads: CASSELTGSGNTIYF. The CDR3 DNA reads as TGTGCCAGCAGTGAACTTACCGGTTCTGGAAACACCATATATTTT.

CDR3 sequence reads: CASSRQGLSVDPEAFF. The CDR3 DNA sequence: TGTGCCAGCAGTCGACAGGGACTCTCGGTCGACCCTGAAGCTTTCTTT. J is TRBJ1-1 and V is TRBV27, with 7 bases fitting TRBD1. The germline gives CDR1 MNHEY, CDR2 SMNVEV (reference sequence). The CDR3 extends over 16 amino acids. Losses at the gene ends were 5 bases for V and 6 bases for J; bases not matched to a gene: 15.

J is TRBJ1-1 and V is TRBV7-9, with unresolved D. This CDR3 spans 15 amino acids. The germline V gene encodes CDR1 SEHNR and CDR2 FQNEAQ (reference sequence). V was pared by 2 bases and J by 5 bases, with 15 bases between. Here the CDR3 reads CASSLSGPTGTEAFF. The CDR3 nucleotides read TGTGCCAGCAGCTTATCTGGCCCAACGGGGACTGAAGCTTTCTTT.

The rearrangement links TRBV10-1 to TRBJ2-7; TRBD1 agrees at 7 bases. Germline lookup yields CDR1 WNHNN and CDR2 SYGVQD (reference sequence). Trimming cost V 1 base and J 1 base; bases outside gene matches: 4. This CDR3 spans 15 amino acids. The CDR3 spells CASSEWKGASYEQYF. CDR3 DNA: TGCGCCAGCAGTGAGTGGAAGGGGGCTTCCTACGAGCAGTACTTC.

The rearrangement links TRBV5-1 to TRBJ1-2, with 9 bases fitting TRBD1. CDR3 length equals 12 residues. Trimming took 5 bases from V and 8 from J; bases not matched to a gene: 4. Germline V gene data show CDR1 as SGHRS and CDR2 as YFSETQ. Written as DNA, the CDR3 is TGCGCCAGCAGTCGACAGGGGGACGGCTACACCTTC. This codes for CASSRQGDGYTF.

The chain has TRBV4-1 and TRBJ1-2; 9 bases map to TRBD1. This CDR3 comprises 13 residues. The J segment lost 12 bases and the V segment lost 6 bases, leaving 11 bases of the junction unmatched. Germline CDR1 reads MGHRA; CDR2 reads YSYEKL. CDR3 residues: CASSPGTGNLHTF. The DNA for the CDR3 is TGCGCCAGCAGTCCCGGGACAGGGAATTTGCACACCTTC.

The V and J genes are TRBV18 and TRBJ1-1; unclear D gene. The germline V and J ends were trimmed by 3 bases and 2 bases, with 7 bases remaining between them. The CDR3 runs to 13 residues. The germline V gene encodes CDR1 KGHSH and CDR2 LQKENI. CDR3 protein: CASSPQVNTEAFF. CDR3 nucleotides: TGTGCCAGCTCACCCCAGGTTAACACTGAAGCTTTCTTT.

The chain couples TRBV11-2 to TRBJ2-3; 10 nucleotides agree with TRBD2. Germline V CDR1 and CDR2: SGHAT, FQNNGV. The CDR3 length is 18 residues. V shed 0 bases, J shed 0 bases, and the junction held 6 bases outside the gene matches. Here the CDR3 DNA reads TGTGCCAGCAGCTTAGATCTTAGCGGGGGGACTAGCACAGATACGCAGTATTTT. Translated, it gives CASSLDLSGGTSTDTQYF.

The chain combines TRBV13 with TRBJ2-3; TRBD2 matches 9 bases. CDR1 PRHDT and CDR2 FYEKMQ come from the germline V gene (reference sequence). This CDR3 is built from 16 residues. After removal of 2 bases from V and 6 bases from J, the junction contained 9 bases not matched to a gene. The chain's CDR3 is CASSLSSGVFGDTQYF. For the CDR3, the DNA is TGTGCCAGCAGCTTATCTAGCGGGGTGTTTGGTGATACGCAGTATTTT.

The chain carries TRBV11-2 and TRBJ1-1; a possible D gene is TRBD1 (5 bases). V lost 3 bases to trimming and J lost 7 bases, with 18 bases between them. Germline loops: CDR1 SGHAT, CDR2 FQNNGV. CDR3 length: 15 residues. The DNA of the CDR3 is TGTGCCAGCAGCTTGCTCAGGGTCGATTCACTTGAAGCTTTCTTT. Encoded protein: CASSLLRVDSLEAFF.

This sequence joins TRBV7-3 and TRBJ2-1; 14 bases match TRBD2. The J segment lost 8 bases and the V segment lost 5 bases, leaving 8 bases of the junction unmatched. The germline V gene encodes CDR1 SGHTA and CDR2 FQGTGA. The CDR3 contains 16 residues. CDR3 nucleotide sequence: TGTGCCAGCAGCCCATGGACTAGCGGGGGGAGCGATGAGCAGTTCTTC. Its translation: CASSPWTSGGSDEQFF.

The chain has TRBV7-9 and TRBJ2-5, with 11 nucleotides matching TRBD2. The CDR3 totals 15 residues. V lost 3 bases and J lost 4; bases outside the gene matches: 4. Germline CDR1 is SEHNR and CDR2 is FQNEAQ (reference sequence). CDR3 DNA sequence: TGTGCCAGCAGCTTCCTAGCGGGGGGTCGAGAGACCCAGTACTTC. Protein sequence: CASSFLAGGRETQYF.

The gene calls are TRBV7-6 and TRBJ1-1; D is perhaps TRBD1 (5 bases). V dropped 1 base and J dropped 2 bases, with 11 bases sitting between them. Germline CDR1 and CDR2: SGHVS and FNYEAQ. The CDR3 is 15 amino acids. The DNA for the CDR3 is TGTGCCAGCAGCTTAGGACAGACGATAAACACTGAAGCTTTCTTT. Protein sequence: CASSLGQTINTEAFF.

V is TRBV5-1 and J is TRBJ1-1, with TRBD1 as a possible D gene (5 bases). Looked up from germline, CDR1 is SGHRS and CDR2 is YFSETQ. CDR3 length equals 15 residues. The V and J ends lost 2 bases and 2 bases respectively, with 13 bases between them. As DNA, the CDR3 is TGCGCCAGCAGCTTAGCAGGGAGGGACAACACTGAAGCTTTCTTT. Encoded protein: CASSLAGRDNTEAFF.

The chain links TRBV19 to TRBJ1-1; D is uncertain. Germline values: CDR1 LNHDA, CDR2 SQIVND (reference sequence). The CDR3 extends over 13 amino acids. Trimming left V 2 bases short and J 0 bases short, with 4 bases between. CDR3 sequence: CASSISVNTEAFF. Here the CDR3 DNA reads TGTGCCAGTAGTATATCAGTGAACACTGAAGCTTTCTTT.

The chain combines TRBV7-9 with TRBJ1-1; perhaps TRBD1 as D (5 bases). V was clipped by 5 bases and J by 1 base, with 11 bases between them. Germline CDR1 reads SEHNR; CDR2 reads FQNEAQ (reference sequence). The CDR3 is made up of 14 amino acids. The CDR3 coding sequence is TGTGCCAGCAGCCCATATCAGGGGAACACTGAAGCTTTCTTT. Amino acids: CASSPYQGNTEAFF.

This clone was seen a handful of times. The chain combines TRBV13 with TRBJ1-1; no firm D call. The germline gives CDR1 PRHDT, CDR2 FYEKMQ (reference sequence). CDR3 length equals 15 residues. V lost 5 bases and J lost 1, with 14 bases in between. CDR3 residues: CASSLHSGRNTEAFF. The CDR3 nucleotides read TGTGCCAGCAGCCTACACTCAGGAAGGAACACTGAAGCTTTCTTT.